These 15 T cell receptor beta chains were all obtained from the same sample, sequenced in a study of blood T cell repertoires in COVID-19. Sequencing used immunoSEQ multiplex PCR; TCRdb keeps in-frame clones, though not all of them. The sample holds about 71,000 clones, 85% to 90% seen once. Input material: peripheral blood. All receptors derive from a man aged 50-59 years with active COVID-19.

The V and J genes are TRBV3-1 (or the pseudogene TRBV3-2) and TRBJ2-2; D remains unclear. V was trimmed by 3 bases and J by 5 bases, leaving 10 bases between them. CDR1 and CDR2 (germline): LGHDT, YNNKEL (reference sequence). The CDR3 covers 14 residues. The CDR3, as DNA: TGTGCCAGCAGCCACCCAAGCATTACCGGGGAGCTGTTTTTT. It encodes CASSHPSITGELFF.

The chain couples TRBV5-4 to TRBJ2-1, with TRBD2 matching over 12 bases. This CDR3 is built from 16 residues. J lost 2 bases, V lost 4 bases, and 4 bases had no gene match. CDR1 is SGHNT and CDR2 is YYREEE in the germline V gene (reference sequence). CDR3 nucleotides: TGTGCCAGCAGCGCACTAGCGGGGGGCCCCTACAATGAGCAGTTCTTC. Translating it yields CASSALAGGPYNEQFF.

The rearrangement uses TRBV10-2 and TRBJ1-2; 10 nucleotides agree with TRBD1. There are 14 residues in the CDR3. Germline trimming cut 5 bases from V and 8 bases from J; bases unmatched to any gene: 8. Germline values: CDR1 WSHSY, CDR2 SAAADI. The CDR3 sequence: CASSNTGTGDGYTF. In DNA, the CDR3 is TGCGCCAGCAGTAACACCGGGACAGGGGACGGCTACACCTTC.

The gene calls are TRBV10-3 and TRBJ1-5; D remains unclear. Germline CDR1 ENHRY, CDR2 SYGVKD. V shed 2 bases and J shed 7 bases, with 12 bases lying between them. There are 14 residues in the CDR3. CDR3 nucleotide sequence: TGTGCCATCAGTGAGACCGGTTCGGAGCAGCCCCAGCATTTT. This translates into CAISETGSEQPQHF.

This rearrangement joins TRBV4-2 to TRBJ2-1; 8 nucleotides line up with TRBD2. The V gene's germline CDR1 is LGHNA and CDR2 YNFKEQ. The length of the CDR3 is 16 residues. V shed 1 base, J shed 1 base, and the junction held 3 bases outside the gene matches. For the CDR3, the DNA is TGTGCCAGCAGCCAAGTAGAGCGGGGGTCCTACAATGAGCAGTTCTTC. It codes for CASSQVERGSYNEQFF.

V is TRBV3-1 (or the pseudogene TRBV3-2) and J is TRBJ2-1, with D tentatively TRBD2 (5 bases). V was pared by 0 bases and J by 9 bases, with 18 bases between. The germline CDR1 and CDR2 sequences are LGHDT and YNNKEL (reference sequence). The CDR3 is made up of 16 amino acids. DNA for the CDR3: TGTGCCAGCAGCCAAGATGGGTCCCGGGGTTGGTCTGAGCAGTTCTTC. Translated, it gives CASSQDGSRGWSEQFF.

The chain recombines TRBV19 with TRBJ2-2, with 8 nucleotides matching TRBD1. V lost 8 bases and J lost 5; bases outside the gene matches: 7. The CDR3 runs 14 residues. From germline, CDR1 is LNHDA and CDR2 SQIVND (reference sequence). CDR3 DNA sequence: TGTGCCAGTCAGGACAGGGCGGGAACCGGGGAGCTGTTTTTT. Protein: CASQDRAGTGELFF.

The V and J genes are TRBV27 and TRBJ2-7; 10 positions agree with TRBD2. The CDR3 sequence is 15 residues long. Germline V gene data show CDR1 as MNHEY and CDR2 as SMNVEV (reference sequence). With 5 bases clipped from V and 9 bases from J, the junction kept 13 bases outside the gene matches. The CDR3 coding sequence is TGTGCCAGCAGTCCCACCCCTAGCGGGAGAGGCTCGCAGTACGTC. Amino acids: CASSPTPSGRGSQYV.

J is TRBJ1-6 and V is TRBV20-1; TRBD1 matches at 8 bases. The CDR3 runs to 14 residues. The germline V gene encodes CDR1 DFQATT and CDR2 SNEGSKA (reference sequence). V dropped 3 bases and J dropped 6; count of bases not matched to a gene: 4. CDR3 nucleotide sequence: TGCAGTGCTAGTTCACAGGGGGGTAATTCACCCCTCCACTTT. Protein sequence: CSASSQGGNSPLHF.

CDR3 bases: TGTGCCAGCAGGGGGCCCGGGGGAAGCGCCTACGAGCAGTACTTC. Amino acids: CASRGPGGSAYEQYF. The chain combines TRBV6-5 with TRBJ2-7, with D maybe TRBD2 (6 bases). CDR3 length equals 15 residues. Germline V gene sequence: CDR1 MNHEY, CDR2 SVGAGI. V lost 6 bases to trimming and J lost 2 bases, with 17 bases between them.

The chain employs TRBV19 and TRBJ2-1, with D possibly matching TRBD2 (5 bases). This CDR3 comprises 15 residues. Germline values: CDR1 LNHDA, CDR2 SQIVND (reference sequence). V lost 4 bases to trimming and J lost 0 bases, with 10 bases between them. Written as DNA, the CDR3 is TGTGCCAGTAGTAAGGGTGAGGGCTCCTACAATGAGCAGTTCTTC. Translating it yields CASSKGEGSYNEQFF.

The DNA of the CDR3 is TGCGCCAGCAGCGTCGGGGGGCCCACTGAAGCTTTCTTT. Translated: CASSVGGPTEAFF. V gene TRBV5-1 combines with J gene TRBJ1-1, with a possible D match to TRBD1 (6 bases). The germline CDR1 and CDR2 sequences are SGHRS and YFSETQ. Trimming removed 4 bases at V and 4 bases at J, with 11 bases between. CDR3 length equals 13 residues. Variable domain in full (rest from reference TRBV5-1 and TRBJ1-1): KAGVTQTPRYLIKTRGQQVTLSCSPISGHRSVSWYQQTPGQGLQFLFEYFSETQRNKGNFPGRFSGRQFSNSRSEMNVSTLELGDSALYLCASSVGGPTEAFFGQGTRLTVV.

This clone was seen just once. The gene calls are TRBV3-1 (or the pseudogene TRBV3-2) and TRBJ1-2, with D tentatively TRBD1 (5 bases). Germline loops: CDR1 LGHDT, CDR2 YNNKEL (reference sequence). The CDR3 spans 17 residues. The V and J ends lost 0 bases and 0 bases respectively, with 14 bases between them. The CDR3 DNA reads TGTGCCAGCAGCCAAGATAGGGGCGGACGAGCTAACTATGGCTACACCTTC. Translated: CASSQDRGGRANYGYTF.

The chain recombines TRBV19 with TRBJ1-5, with 8 bases lining up with TRBD1. The CDR3 consists of 14 residues. After removal of 3 bases from V and 7 bases from J, the junction contained 5 bases not matched to a gene. Germline V gene lookup returns CDR1 LNHDA and CDR2 SQIVND (reference sequence). CDR3 amino acids: CASSMRDRYQPQHF. The CDR3 coding sequence is TGTGCCAGTAGTATGAGGGACAGGTACCAGCCCCAGCATTTT.

CDR3 nucleotides: TGTGCCATCAGTGGGAACAGCTATGGCTACACCTTC. This encodes CAISGNSYGYTF. The rearrangement joins TRBV10-3 to TRBJ1-2; no clear D. The germline V and J ends were trimmed by 4 bases and 4 bases, with 7 bases remaining between them. The CDR3 consists of 12 residues. Germline CDR1 and CDR2: ENHRY and SYGVKD.